This T cell receptor (beta chain) was sequenced in a study of T cells in Graves' hyperthyroidism and ophthalmopathy. Graves' hyperthyroidism without ophthalmopathy progression within 18 months was termed stable. In patients aged 18 to 65, hyperthyroidism was newly diagnosed, with duration under 2 months. Note on this clonotype: Antigen specificity is unknown. At one boundary the junction diverges from the germline segment, which might be a read error.

Study results and limitations: Peripheral blood also featured most of the thyroid clonotypes expanded above 0.001.

Amplification of TCR beta CDR3 regions used RNA as the template. The TCR CDR3 was amplified in a first-round RT-PCR using the HTBI primer set. TCRdb reprocessed the multiplex PCR reads with MiXCR, giving one entry per CDR3 protein. Of 350,000 or so distinct CDR3 sequences in the sample, 15% to 20% are singletons; the top ten hold about 49%. Germline V gene lookup returns CDR1 SSHAT and CDR2 FNYEAQ (reference sequence). The CDR3 covers 13 residues. This TCR came from a woman aged 45-60 years with Graves' hyperthyroidism. The specimen sequenced was blood. This chain joins TRBV7-7 and TRBJ2-7; D unclear. In DNA form, the CDR3 reads TGTGCTAGCAGCTTATCCTTCTCCGACGAGCAGTACTTC. It yields the protein CASSLSFSDEQYF.